This record covers a single TCR beta chain. Its cognate antigen is unknown. The source of the sample is a study of CD8 T cells in ankylosing spondylitis. General study findings and limits: Among TCR beta sequences, a motif of eight highly homologous variants appeared characteristic of ankylosing spondylitis blood.

TCRdb reprocessed the 5' RACE reads with MiXCR, giving one entry per CDR3 protein. The sample lists some 330,000 distinct CDR3 sequences, 8% occurring once. The CDR3 is 16 amino acids. The V and J ends lost 5 bases and 2 bases, in that order; junction bases with no gene match: 5. Per the germline V gene, CDR1 is MDHEN and CDR2 is SYDVKM. The chain employs TRBV28 and TRBJ2-6, with 8 positions matching TRBD1. Sequencing was carried out using blood, either unsorted or a sorted T cell fraction (not recorded which). This TCR was sampled from a male donor with ankylosing spondylitis. The CDR3 nucleotides are TGTGCCAGCAGTGGGGCAGGGGGCGCTGGGGCCAACGTCCTGACTTTC. It is translated as CASSGAGGAGANVLTF.